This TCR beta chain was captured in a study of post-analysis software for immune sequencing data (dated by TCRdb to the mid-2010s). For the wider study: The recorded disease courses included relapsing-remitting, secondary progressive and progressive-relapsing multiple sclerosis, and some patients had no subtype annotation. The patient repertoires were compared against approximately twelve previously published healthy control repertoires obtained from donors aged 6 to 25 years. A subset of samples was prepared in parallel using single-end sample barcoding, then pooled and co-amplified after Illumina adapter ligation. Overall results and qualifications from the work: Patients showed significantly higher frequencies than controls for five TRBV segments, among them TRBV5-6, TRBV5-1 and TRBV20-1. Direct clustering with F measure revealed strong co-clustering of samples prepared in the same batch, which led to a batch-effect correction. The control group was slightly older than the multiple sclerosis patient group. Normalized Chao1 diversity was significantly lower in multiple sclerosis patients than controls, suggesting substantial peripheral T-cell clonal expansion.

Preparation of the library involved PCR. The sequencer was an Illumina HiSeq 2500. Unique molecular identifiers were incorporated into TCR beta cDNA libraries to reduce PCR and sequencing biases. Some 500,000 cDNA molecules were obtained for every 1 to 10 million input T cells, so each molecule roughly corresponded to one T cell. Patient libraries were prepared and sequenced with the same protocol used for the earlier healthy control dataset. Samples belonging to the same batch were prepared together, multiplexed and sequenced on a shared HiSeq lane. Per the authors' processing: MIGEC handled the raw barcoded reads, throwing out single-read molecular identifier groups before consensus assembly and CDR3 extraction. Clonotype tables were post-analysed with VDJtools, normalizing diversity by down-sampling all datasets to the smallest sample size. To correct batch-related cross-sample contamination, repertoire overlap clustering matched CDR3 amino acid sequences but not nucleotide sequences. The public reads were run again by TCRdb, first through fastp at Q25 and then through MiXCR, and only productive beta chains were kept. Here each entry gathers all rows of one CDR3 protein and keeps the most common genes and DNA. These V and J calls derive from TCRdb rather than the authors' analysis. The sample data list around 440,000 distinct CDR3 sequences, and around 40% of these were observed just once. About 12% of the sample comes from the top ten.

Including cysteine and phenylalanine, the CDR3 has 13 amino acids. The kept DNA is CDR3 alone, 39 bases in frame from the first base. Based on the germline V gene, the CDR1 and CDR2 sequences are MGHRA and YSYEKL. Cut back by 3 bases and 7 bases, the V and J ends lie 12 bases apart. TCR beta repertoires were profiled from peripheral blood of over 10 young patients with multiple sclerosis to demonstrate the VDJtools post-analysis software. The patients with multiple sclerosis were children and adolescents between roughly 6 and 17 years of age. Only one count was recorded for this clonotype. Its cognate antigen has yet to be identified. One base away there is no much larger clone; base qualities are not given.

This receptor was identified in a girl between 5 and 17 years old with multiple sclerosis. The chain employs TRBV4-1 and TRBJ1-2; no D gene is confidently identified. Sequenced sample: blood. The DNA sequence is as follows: TGCGCCAGCAGCCAGAGCGTAGGCAGTGGCTACACCTTC. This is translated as CASSQSVGSGYTF.